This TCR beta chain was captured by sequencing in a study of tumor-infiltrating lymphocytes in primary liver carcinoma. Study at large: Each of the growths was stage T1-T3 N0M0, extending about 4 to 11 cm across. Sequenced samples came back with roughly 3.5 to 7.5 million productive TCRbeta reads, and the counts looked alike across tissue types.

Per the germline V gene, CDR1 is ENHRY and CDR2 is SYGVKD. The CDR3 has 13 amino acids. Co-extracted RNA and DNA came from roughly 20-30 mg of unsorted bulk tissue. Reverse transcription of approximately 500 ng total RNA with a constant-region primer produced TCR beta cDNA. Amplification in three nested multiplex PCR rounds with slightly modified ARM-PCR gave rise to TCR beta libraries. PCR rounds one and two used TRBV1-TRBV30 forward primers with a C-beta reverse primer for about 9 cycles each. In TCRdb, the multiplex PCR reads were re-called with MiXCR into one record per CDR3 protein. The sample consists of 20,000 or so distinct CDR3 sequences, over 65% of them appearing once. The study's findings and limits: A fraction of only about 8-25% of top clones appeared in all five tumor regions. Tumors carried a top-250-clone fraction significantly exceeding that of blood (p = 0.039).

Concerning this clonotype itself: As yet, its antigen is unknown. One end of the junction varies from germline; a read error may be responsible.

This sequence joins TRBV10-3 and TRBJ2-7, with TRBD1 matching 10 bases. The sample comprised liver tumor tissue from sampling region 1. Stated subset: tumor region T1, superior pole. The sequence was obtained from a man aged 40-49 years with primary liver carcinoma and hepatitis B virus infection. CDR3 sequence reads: CTIRDRGTGEQYF. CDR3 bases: TGTACCATCAGGGACAGGGGTACGGGCGAGCAGTACTTC.